This T cell receptor (beta chain) appears in the sequencing data of a study of shared clonotypes between healthy human individuals. Study background: Per-donor plates numbered three CD4 naive, three CD4 memory, two CD8 naive and one CD8 memory. Regarding the study as a whole: Naive subsets generally had larger estimated richness than memory subsets. A reduction in generation probabilities was seen for non-shared clonotypes relative to those shared by all four donors.

Data came from immunoSEQ multiplex PCR; TCRdb stores just in-frame clones and leaves some out. This sample has 550,000 to 700,000 clones, with around 73% found just once. This clone was observed a single time. What it recognizes is unknown. Trimming left V 5 bases short and J 0 bases short, with 6 bases between. This CDR3 spans 13 amino acids. Germline V CDR1 and CDR2: PRHDT, FYEKMQ (reference sequence). The chain uses TRBV13 and TRBJ2-3; D gene uncertain. The source of this sequence is a woman aged 30 to 39 in good health. Sequencing was carried out using memory CD4+ T cells sorted from blood. Subset indicated: CD45RA-negative fraction. This CDR3 reads CASSVGSTDTQYF. CDR3 DNA sequence: TGTGCCAGCAGCGTTGGTAGCACAGATACGCAGTATTTT.